The rows below give T cell receptor beta chains drawn from one sample of a study of T cells after yellow fever vaccination. Via MiXCR, TCRdb re-called the 5' RACE reads, giving one row per CDR3 protein. The repertoire holds about 630,000 distinct CDR3 sequences, with approximately 13% as singletons. The sample was PBMCs, taken on the day of the yellow fever booster vaccination. The receptors stem from a young man who received the YFV17D yellow fever vaccine. Each CDR3 is given with its conserved first and last residue. The D gene is left open where the match is weak. The size entry is marked missing in some rows and otherwise reads once, few, many or a size class.

>TRBV27|-|TRBJ2-5|few
TGTGCCAGCACAGGACTAACTCAAGAGACCCAGTACTTC
CASTGLTQETQYF
>TRBV5-6|-|TRBJ1-1|many
TGTGCCAGCAGCTTGGGCAGGAAGAACACTGAAGCTTTCTTT
CASSLGRKNTEAFF
>TRBV7-9|TRBD2|TRBJ2-7|many
TGTGCCAGCAGCTCCGGGGTAGCGGGGGATAAAGTCTACGAGCAGTACTTC
CASSSGVAGDKVYEQYF
>TRBV2|-|TRBJ2-1|-
TGTGCCAGCAGTGCCATGGGGCTAGCTAACGATGAGCAGTTCTTC
CASSAMGLANDEQFF
>TRBV7-9|TRBD2|TRBJ2-3|-
TGTGCCAGCGAGGTAGCGGGAGGCCCAGATACGCAGTATTTT
CASEVAGGPDTQYF
>TRBV7-9|TRBD2|TRBJ2-1|few
TGTGCCAGCAGCCCCCCAGCGGGAGGGCTGAATGAGCAGTTCTTC
CASSPPAGGLNEQFF
>TRBV6-5|TRBD2|TRBJ2-1|few
TGTGCCAGCAGTTACCTGGCTAGCGGGATATCCTACAATGAGCAGTTCTTC
CASSYLASGISYNEQFF
>TRBV6-5|TRBD1|TRBJ2-1|few
TGTGCCAGCAGTTACGGGACAGGCCATGAGCAGTTCTTC
CASSYGTGHEQFF
>TRBV9|-|TRBJ1-1|few
TGTGCCAGCAGCGCCTCAGGGTACACTGAAGCTTTCTTT
CASSASGYTEAFF
>TRBV7-9|-|TRBJ2-5|-
TGTGCCAGCGGTAAGGGTCAGGGTGCCCAAGAGACCCAGTACTTC
CASGKGQGAQETQYF
>TRBV30|-|TRBJ2-7|-
TGTGCCTGGAGTCCCTCCCTAGGGGAGCAGTACTTC
CAWSPSLGEQYF
>TRBV5-1|TRBD2|TRBJ2-1|many
TGCGCCAGTTATGGGGCTAGCGGGACTAGTTGGAATGAGCAGTTCTTC
CASYGASGTSWNEQFF
>TRBV6-2/TRBV6-3|TRBD2|TRBJ2-4|few
TGTGCCAGCAGTTTTTTAGGTGGACTAGCGGGAATAGCCAAAAACATTCAGTACTTC
CASSFLGGLAGIAKNIQYF
>TRBV29-1|-|TRBJ2-3|-
TGCAGCGGCGGGGAAGATACGCAGTATTTT
CSGGEDTQYF
>TRBV20-1|TRBD2|TRBJ2-5|-
TGCAGTGCTATAGCGGGCCAACGCCAAGAGACCCAGTACTTC
CSAIAGQRQETQYF
>TRBV29-1|-|TRBJ2-5|few
TGCAGCGTTGACCTTGGGGCCAGGGGTGAAGAGACCCAGTACTTC
CSVDLGARGEETQYF
>TRBV20-1|TRBD2|TRBJ2-1|few
TGCAGTGCTAGAGATTCTAGCGGGACCCTCTGGGATGAGCAGTTCTTC
CSARDSSGTLWDEQFF
>TRBV27|-|TRBJ2-1|-
TGTGCCAGCAGTCTATCTCACTACAATGAGCAGTTCTTC
CASSLSHYNEQFF
>TRBV12-3/TRBV12-4|-|TRBJ2-1|few
TGTGCCAGCAGCCTCTTCATACGAGGTGAGCAGTTCTTC
CASSLFIRGEQFF
>TRBV7-9|-|TRBJ2-7|few
TGTGCCAGCAGCCCCCGTGGGGTCCGCTCCTACGAGCAGTACTTC
CASSPRGVRSYEQYF
>TRBV5-1|-|TRBJ2-7|few
TGCGCCAGCAGCACCAGACATGGATCCACCTACGAGCAGTACTTC
CASSTRHGSTYEQYF
>TRBV5-1|TRBD2|TRBJ2-1|-
TGCGCCAGCAGGAGGACTAGCGGGCACAATGAGCAGTTCTTC
CASRRTSGHNEQFF
>TRBV18|-|TRBJ2-5|-
TGTGCCAGCTCACCGACAGCTCAAGAGAACCAGTACTTC
CASSPTAQENQYF
>TRBV5-1|-|TRBJ2-1|-
TGCGCCAGCAGCACCCGACAGGGAGGGGGCAATGAGCAGTTCTTC
CASSTRQGGGNEQFF
>TRBV3-1|-|TRBJ2-2|few
TGTGCCAGCAGCCAAGATCCCCTAGCTCCCGGGGAGCTGTTTTTT
CASSQDPLAPGELFF
>TRBV19|TRBD1|TRBJ2-5|-
TGTGCCAGTAGTATAGATCGGACAGGTTATCAAGAGACCCAGTACTTC
CASSIDRTGYQETQYF
>TRBV10-3|TRBD2|TRBJ2-5|-
TGTGCCATCAGTGAAGGTTTGCTAGCGGTTGGGGAGACCCAGTACTTC
CAISEGLLAVGETQYF
>TRBV20-1|-|TRBJ2-3|many
TGCAGTGCTGACTGGGTGGGTTTAAGGGATACGCAGTATTTT
CSADWVGLRDTQYF
>TRBV10-2|-|TRBJ2-7|few
TGCGCCAGCAGTGACGTACAAAACGAGCAGTACTTC
CASSDVQNEQYF
>TRBV4-2|TRBD2|TRBJ2-7|-
TGTGCCAGCAGCCAAGAGATGGCTAGCGGGAACCGCGAGCAGTACTTC
CASSQEMASGNREQYF
>TRBV7-8|-|TRBJ2-7|few
TGTGCCAGCAGATTTGCAGAGGGGAAAACCTACGAGCAGTACTTC
CASRFAEGKTYEQYF
>TRBV7-8|-|TRBJ2-2|-
TGTGCCAGCAGCTCGAGTCCAAACACCGGGGAGCTGTTTTTT
CASSSSPNTGELFF
>TRBV6-6|-|TRBJ1-1|-
TGTGCCAGCAGTTGGGTTGGGGGTGAAGCTTTCTTT
CASSWVGGEAFF
>TRBV25-1|-|TRBJ2-5|-
TGTGCCAGCAGTGAATCGACGGGAGTGGAGACCCAGTACTTC
CASSESTGVETQYF
>TRBV18|-|TRBJ2-1|few
TGTGCCAGCTCACCAACCCGGGAGTCCTACAATGAGCAGTTCTTC
CASSPTRESYNEQFF
>TRBV4-2|TRBD1|TRBJ2-7|many
TGTGCCAGCAGCCAAGAGTCACAGGGGGCCTCCTACGAGCAGTACTTC
CASSQESQGASYEQYF
>TRBV6-5|-|TRBJ2-7|few
TGTGCCAGCAGTTACGGGGCCCACTACGAGCAGTACTTC
CASSYGAHYEQYF
>TRBV6-1|-|TRBJ1-5|few
TGTGCCAGCAGTCGGGACCCTAAAAACAATCAGCCCCAGCATTTT
CASSRDPKNNQPQHF
>TRBV14|TRBD1|TRBJ2-1|few
TGTGCCAGCAGCCAATTCGTCCAGGGGGTACACAATGAGCAGTTCTTC
CASSQFVQGVHNEQFF
>TRBV10-3|-|TRBJ2-7|few
TGTGCCATCAGCCCGACAGGTGAATCCTACGAGCAGTACTTC
CAISPTGESYEQYF
>TRBV5-1|-|TRBJ2-1|few
TGCGCCAGCAGTGCAGGGATTCTGGGGATCGATGAGCAGTTCTTC
CASSAGILGIDEQFF
>TRBV20-1|TRBD1|TRBJ2-5|many
TGCAGTGCTCCCCCCCAGGGGGCGTCCTTCGTAGGGACCCAGTACTTC
CSAPPQGASFVGTQYF
>TRBV11-3|-|TRBJ2-2|-
TGTGCCAGCAAAGTAGAGGAGAACACCGGGGAGCTGTTTTTT
CASKVEENTGELFF
>TRBV9|-|TRBJ1-1|few
TGTGCCAGCAGCGTAGAAGCCAGGCTGAACACTGAAGCTTTCTTT
CASSVEARLNTEAFF
>TRBV6-1|-|TRBJ2-7|-
TGTGCCAGCAGGACACAGGGCCCCTACGAGCAGTACTTC
CASRTQGPYEQYF
>TRBV29-1|-|TRBJ1-2|-
TGCAGCGTCAGTCAGGGGCTAGGCTATGGCTACACCTTC
CSVSQGLGYGYTF
>TRBV12-3/TRBV12-4|-|TRBJ1-3|-
TGTGCCAGCAGTTTAGGGGCCGAGGGAAACACCATATATTTT
CASSLGAEGNTIYF
>TRBV5-1|-|TRBJ2-5|-
TGCGCCAGCAGCCGCTTCCGGACGGATAAAGAGACCCAGTACTTC
CASSRFRTDKETQYF
>TRBV28|-|TRBJ2-3|few
TGTGCCAGCAGAATGAATGGGGTCGGTACGCAGTATTTT
CASRMNGVGTQYF
>TRBV5-5|-|TRBJ2-2|few
TGTGCCAGCACCCCTTCCGGGACACCGAACACCGGGGAGCTGTTTTTT
CASTPSGTPNTGELFF
>TRBV11-2|TRBD2|TRBJ2-1|-
TGTGCCAGCAGCTTGATGATAGCGGGTAGCTCCTACAATGAGCAGTTCTTC
CASSLMIAGSSYNEQFF
>TRBV19|-|TRBJ1-2|-
TGTGCCAGTACCCCGGACGGACTCTATGGCTACACCTTC
CASTPDGLYGYTF